The clone carrying this T cell receptor beta chain has a single count. Original processing notes: Amplification with reference gene primers provided the estimates of nucleated cell counts. Clones were read by immunoSEQ multiplex PCR, and TCRdb kept only the in-frame ones, dropping some. V, J and clone size derive from that table, while D and trimming were established from the DNA sequence. The data contain approximately 120,000 clones, around 83% of them seen just once; the ten biggest clones take up around 8%. This specimen belongs to a study of blood T cell repertoires in COVID-19. The overall study: Both acute and convalescent COVID-19 samples were obtained from the United States, Italy and Spain. PBMCs, B-cell-depleted T cells, or T cells provided the cDNA or gDNA that made up the material.

The V end was cut by 0 bases, the J end by 13 bases, with 14 bases between. CDR1 SGDLS and CDR2 YYNGEE come from the germline V gene. The CDR3 sequence is 13 residues long. Sequencing was carried out using peripheral blood. V usage is TRBV9 and J usage is TRBJ2-1; the D gene is possibly TRBD2 (5 bases). The sequence came from a woman aged 80 or over with active or convalescent COVID-19. In DNA, the CDR3 is TGTGCCAGCAGCGTAGGGCTCGAAGACTACCAGTTCTTC. Amino acids: CASSVGLEDYQFF.